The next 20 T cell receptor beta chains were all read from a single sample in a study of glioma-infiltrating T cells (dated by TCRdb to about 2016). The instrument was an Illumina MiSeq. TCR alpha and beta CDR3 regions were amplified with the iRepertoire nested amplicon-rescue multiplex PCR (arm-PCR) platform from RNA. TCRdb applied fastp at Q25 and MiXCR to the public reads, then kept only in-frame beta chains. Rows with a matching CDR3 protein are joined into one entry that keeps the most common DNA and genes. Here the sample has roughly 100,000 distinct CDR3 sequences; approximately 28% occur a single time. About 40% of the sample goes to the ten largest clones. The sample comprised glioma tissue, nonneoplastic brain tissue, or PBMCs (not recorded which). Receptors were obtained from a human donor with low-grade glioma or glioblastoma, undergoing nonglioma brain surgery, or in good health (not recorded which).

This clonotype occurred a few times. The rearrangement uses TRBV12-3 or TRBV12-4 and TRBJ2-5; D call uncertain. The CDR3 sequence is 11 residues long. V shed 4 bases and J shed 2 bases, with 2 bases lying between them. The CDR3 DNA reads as TGTGCCAGCAGTTATCAAGAGACCCAGTACTTC. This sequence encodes CASSYQETQYF.

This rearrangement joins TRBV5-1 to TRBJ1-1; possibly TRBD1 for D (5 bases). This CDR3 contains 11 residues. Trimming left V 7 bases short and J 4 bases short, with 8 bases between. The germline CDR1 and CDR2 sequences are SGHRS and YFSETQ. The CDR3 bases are TGCGCCAGCGGGAGGGGCACTGAAGCTTTCTTT. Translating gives CASGRGTEAFF.

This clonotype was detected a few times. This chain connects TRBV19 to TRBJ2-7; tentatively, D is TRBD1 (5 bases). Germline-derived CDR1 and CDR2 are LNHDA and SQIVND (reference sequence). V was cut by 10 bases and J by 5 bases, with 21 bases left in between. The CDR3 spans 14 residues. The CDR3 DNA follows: TGTGCCAAAGCCATTGTGGACATGAGCCACGAGCAGTACTTC. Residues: CAKAIVDMSHEQYF.

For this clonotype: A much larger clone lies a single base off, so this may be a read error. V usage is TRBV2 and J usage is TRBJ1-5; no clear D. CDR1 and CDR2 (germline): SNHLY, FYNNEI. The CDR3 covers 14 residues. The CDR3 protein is CARSEADSNQPQHF. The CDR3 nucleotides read TGTGCCAGGAGTGAGGCGGATAGCAATCAGCCCCAGCATTTT.

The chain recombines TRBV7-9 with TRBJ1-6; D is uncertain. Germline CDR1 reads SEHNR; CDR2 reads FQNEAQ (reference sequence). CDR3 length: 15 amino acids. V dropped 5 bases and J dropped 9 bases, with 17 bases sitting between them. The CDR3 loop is CASSPPPLGASPLHF. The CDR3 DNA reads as TGTGCCAGCAGCCCACCTCCGTTGGGAGCTTCACCCCTCCACTTT.

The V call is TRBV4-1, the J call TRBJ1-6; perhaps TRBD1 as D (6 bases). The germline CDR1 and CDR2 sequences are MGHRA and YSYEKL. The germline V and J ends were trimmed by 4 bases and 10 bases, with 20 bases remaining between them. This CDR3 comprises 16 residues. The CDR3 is CASSPHTRQAGSPLHF. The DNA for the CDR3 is TGCGCCAGCAGCCCGCACACCCGACAGGCGGGATCACCCCTCCACTTT.

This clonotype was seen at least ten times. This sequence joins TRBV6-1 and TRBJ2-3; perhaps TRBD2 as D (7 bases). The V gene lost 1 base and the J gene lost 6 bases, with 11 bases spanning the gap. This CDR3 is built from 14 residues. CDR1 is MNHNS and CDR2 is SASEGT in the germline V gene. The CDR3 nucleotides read TGTGCCAGCAGTGAAGGGGGGGGCTTCGATACGCAGTATTTT. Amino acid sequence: CASSEGGGFDTQYF.

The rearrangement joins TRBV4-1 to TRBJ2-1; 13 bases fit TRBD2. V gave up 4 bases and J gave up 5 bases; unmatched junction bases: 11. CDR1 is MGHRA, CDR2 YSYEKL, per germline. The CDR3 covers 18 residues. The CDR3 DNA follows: TGCGCCAGCAGCCCCGGGACTAGCGGGGCGGCCTTCGACAATGAGCAGTTCTTC. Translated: CASSPGTSGAAFDNEQFF.

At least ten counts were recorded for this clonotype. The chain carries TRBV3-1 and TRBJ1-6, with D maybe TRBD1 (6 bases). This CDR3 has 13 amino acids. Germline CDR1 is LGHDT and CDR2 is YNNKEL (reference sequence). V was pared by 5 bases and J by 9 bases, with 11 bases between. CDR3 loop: CASSFEGGSPLHF. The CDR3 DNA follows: TGTGCCAGCAGCTTTGAGGGGGGTTCACCCCTCCACTTT.

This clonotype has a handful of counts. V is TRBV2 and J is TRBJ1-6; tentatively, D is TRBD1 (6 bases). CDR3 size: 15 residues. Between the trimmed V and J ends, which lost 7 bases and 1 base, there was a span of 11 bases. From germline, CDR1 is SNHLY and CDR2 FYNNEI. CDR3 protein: CASNREGSYNSPLHF. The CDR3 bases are TGTGCCAGCAACAGGGAAGGGTCCTATAATTCACCCCTCCACTTT.

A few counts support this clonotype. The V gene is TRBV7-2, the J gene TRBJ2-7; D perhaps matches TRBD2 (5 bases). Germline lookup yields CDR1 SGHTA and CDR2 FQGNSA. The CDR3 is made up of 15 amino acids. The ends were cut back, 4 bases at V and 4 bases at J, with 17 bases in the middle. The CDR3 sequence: CASSYRERPNYEQYF. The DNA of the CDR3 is TGTGCCAGCAGCTATAGGGAGAGGCCCAATTACGAGCAGTACTTC.

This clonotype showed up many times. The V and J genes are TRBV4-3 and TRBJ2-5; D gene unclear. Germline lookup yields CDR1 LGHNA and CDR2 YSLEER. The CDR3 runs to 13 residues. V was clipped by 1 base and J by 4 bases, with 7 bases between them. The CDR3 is CASSQALRETQYF. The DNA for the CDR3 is TGCGCCAGCAGCCAAGCCTTAAGAGAGACCCAGTACTTC.

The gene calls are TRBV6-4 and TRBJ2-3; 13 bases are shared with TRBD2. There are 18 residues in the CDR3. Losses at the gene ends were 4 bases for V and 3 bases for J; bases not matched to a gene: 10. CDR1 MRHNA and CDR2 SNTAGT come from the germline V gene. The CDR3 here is CASSARTSGGVRTDTQYF. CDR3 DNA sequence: TGTGCCAGCAGTGCTAGGACTAGCGGGGGCGTCCGTACAGATACGCAGTATTTT.

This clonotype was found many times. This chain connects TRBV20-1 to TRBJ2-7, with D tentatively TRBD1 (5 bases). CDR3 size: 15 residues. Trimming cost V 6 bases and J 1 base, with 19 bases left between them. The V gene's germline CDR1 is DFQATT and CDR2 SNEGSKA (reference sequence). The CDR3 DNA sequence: TGCAGTGCGACAGAAGCCCGACGTGTATCCTACGAGCAGTACTTC. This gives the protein CSATEARRVSYEQYF.

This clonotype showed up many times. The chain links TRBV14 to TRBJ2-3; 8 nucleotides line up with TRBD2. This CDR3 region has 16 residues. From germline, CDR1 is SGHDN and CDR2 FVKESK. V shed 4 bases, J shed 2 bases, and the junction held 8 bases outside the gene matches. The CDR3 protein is CASSLLAGGFTDTQYF. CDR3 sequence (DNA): TGTGCCAGCAGCCTTCTCGCGGGGGGCTTCACAGATACGCAGTATTTT.

The CDR3 DNA reads as TGTGCCAGCAGGCCGTTGGGAGGTCAGGGAATTCGAGGGGCCTATGGCTACACCTTC. Translation: CASRPLGGQGIRGAYGYTF. The chain has TRBV4-2 and TRBJ1-2, with a weak D call TRBD1 (5 bases). V dropped 6 bases and J dropped 4 bases, with 30 bases sitting between them. The CDR3 loop spans 19 amino acids. The germline V gene encodes CDR1 LGHNA and CDR2 YNFKEQ.

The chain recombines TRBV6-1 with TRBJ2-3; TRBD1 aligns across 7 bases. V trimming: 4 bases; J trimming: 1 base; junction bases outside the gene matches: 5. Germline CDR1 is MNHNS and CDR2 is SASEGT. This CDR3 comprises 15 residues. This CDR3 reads CASSGHRGGTDTQYF. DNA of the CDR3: TGTGCCAGCAGTGGACACAGGGGAGGCACAGATACGCAGTATTTT.

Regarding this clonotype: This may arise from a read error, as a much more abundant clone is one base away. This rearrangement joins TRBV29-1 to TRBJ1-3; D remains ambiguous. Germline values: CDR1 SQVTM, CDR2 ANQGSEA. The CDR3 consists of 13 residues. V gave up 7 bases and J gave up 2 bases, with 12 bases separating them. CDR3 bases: TGCAGCGCTGCGTCGGGTGCTGGAAACACCATATATTTT. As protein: CSAASGAGNTIYF.

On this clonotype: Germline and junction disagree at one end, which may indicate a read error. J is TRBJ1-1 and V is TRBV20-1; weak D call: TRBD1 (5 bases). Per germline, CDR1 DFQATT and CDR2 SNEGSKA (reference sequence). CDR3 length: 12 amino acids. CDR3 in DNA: TGCAGCGCTAGGGGTAAGGGGACTGAAGCTTTCTTT. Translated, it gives CSARGKGTEAFF.

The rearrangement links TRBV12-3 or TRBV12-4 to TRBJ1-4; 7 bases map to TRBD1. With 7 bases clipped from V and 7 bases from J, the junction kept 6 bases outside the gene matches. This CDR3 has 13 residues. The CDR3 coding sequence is TGTGCCAGCAAGCGGGACAGTTCTGAAAAACTGTTTTTT. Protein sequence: CASKRDSSEKLFF.